The clone carrying this T cell receptor beta chain has just a few counts. The antigen is not known. Caucasian adults living in Nashville, Tennessee, provided all samples. The ends were cut back, 5 bases at V and 7 bases at J, with 17 bases in the middle. The CDR3 loop spans 14 amino acids. CDR1 and CDR2 from the germline V gene are MNHEY and SVGAGI. This record comes from a study of shared clonotypes between healthy human individuals. Overall study results and limits: The four-donor shared clonotypes exceeded non-shared clonotypes in generation probability, with non-shared ones scoring lower. Sample collection involved blood only; tissue repertoires are likely different.

Execution of the assay was at deep level. The assay was immunoSEQ multiplex PCR, and TCRdb's table has in-frame clones only and misses some. The table has 190,000 or so clones, roughly 70% seen once. This receptor was obtained from a man aged 30 to 45 in good health. The gene calls are TRBV6-5 and TRBJ2-5, with D unresolved. Sequencing was done on a sample of memory CD4+ T cells sorted from blood. Stated subset: CD45RA-negative fraction. The chain's CDR3 is CASSRDRSPLTQYF. In DNA, the CDR3 is TGTGCCAGCAGTCGCGATCGGTCCCCCTTGACCCAGTACTTC.